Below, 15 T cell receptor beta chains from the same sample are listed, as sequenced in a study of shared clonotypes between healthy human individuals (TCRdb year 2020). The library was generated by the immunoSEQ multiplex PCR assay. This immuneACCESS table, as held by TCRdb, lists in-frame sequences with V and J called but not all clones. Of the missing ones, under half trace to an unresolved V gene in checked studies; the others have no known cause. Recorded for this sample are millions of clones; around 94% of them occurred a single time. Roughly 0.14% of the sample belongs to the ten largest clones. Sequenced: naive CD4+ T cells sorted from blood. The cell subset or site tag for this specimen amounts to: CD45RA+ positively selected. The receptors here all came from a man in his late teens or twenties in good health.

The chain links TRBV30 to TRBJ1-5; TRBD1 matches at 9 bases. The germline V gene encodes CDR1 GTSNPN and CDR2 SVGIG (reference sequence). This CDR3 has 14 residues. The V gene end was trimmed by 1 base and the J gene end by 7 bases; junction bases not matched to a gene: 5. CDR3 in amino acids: CAWSGNRGLQPQHF. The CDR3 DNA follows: TGTGCCTGGAGTGGAAACAGGGGGCTCCAGCCCCAGCATTTT.

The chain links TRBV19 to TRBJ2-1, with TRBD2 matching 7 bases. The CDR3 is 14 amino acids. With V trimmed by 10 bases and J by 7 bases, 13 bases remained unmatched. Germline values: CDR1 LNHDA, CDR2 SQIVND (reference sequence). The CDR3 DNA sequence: TGTGCCACCTCGCTAGCGGCAGACTGGAATGAGCAGTTCTTC. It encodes CATSLAADWNEQFF.

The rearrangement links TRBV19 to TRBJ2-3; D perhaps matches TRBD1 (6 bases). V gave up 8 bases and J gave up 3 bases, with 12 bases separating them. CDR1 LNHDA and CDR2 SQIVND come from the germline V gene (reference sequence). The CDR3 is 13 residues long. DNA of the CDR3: TGTGCCAGTCACAGGGTAGGTACAGATACGCAGTATTTT. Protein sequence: CASHRVGTDTQYF.

The CDR3 region has the DNA TGTGCCAGCAGTGGACTCCGGGACAGGGTTAATGATGAGCAGTTCTTC. This gives the protein CASSGLRDRVNDEQFF. This chain uses TRBV6-1 with TRBJ2-1; 9 positions agree with TRBD1. Germline values: CDR1 MNHNS, CDR2 SASEGT. J was trimmed by 8 bases and V by 4 bases; bases with no gene match: 12. This CDR3 contains 16 residues.

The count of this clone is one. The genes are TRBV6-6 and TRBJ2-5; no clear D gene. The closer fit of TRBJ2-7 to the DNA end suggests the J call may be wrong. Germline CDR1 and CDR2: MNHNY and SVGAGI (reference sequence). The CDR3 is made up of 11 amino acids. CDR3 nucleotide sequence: TGTGCCAGCAGTTTTAGCTACGAGCAGTACTTC. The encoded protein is CASSFSYEQYF.

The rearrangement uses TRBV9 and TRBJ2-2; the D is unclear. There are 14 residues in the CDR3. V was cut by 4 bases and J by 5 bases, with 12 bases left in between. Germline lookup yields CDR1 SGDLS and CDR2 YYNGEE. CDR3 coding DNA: TGTGCCAGCAGCCCAGGAAGAGGTACCGGGGAGCTGTTTTTT. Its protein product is CASSPGRGTGELFF.

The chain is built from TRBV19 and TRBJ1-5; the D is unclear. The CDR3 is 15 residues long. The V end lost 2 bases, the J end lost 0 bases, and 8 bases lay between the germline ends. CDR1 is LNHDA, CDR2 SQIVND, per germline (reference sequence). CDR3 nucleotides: TGTGCCAGTAGTATAACATTATATAGCAATCAGCCCCAGCATTTT. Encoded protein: CASSITLYSNQPQHF.

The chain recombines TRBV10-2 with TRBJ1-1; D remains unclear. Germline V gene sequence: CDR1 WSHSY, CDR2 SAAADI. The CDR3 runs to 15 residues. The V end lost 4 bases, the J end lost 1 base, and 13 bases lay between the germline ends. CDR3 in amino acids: CASSASSGKNTEAFF. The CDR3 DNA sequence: TGCGCCAGCAGTGCTTCCTCGGGAAAGAACACTGAAGCTTTCTTT.

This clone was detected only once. The CDR3 region is CASSSQGRVTGELFF. The DNA for the CDR3 is TGTGCCAGCAGCTCTCAGGGGAGGGTGACCGGGGAGCTGTTTTTT. The V and J genes are TRBV5-4 and TRBJ2-2, with D perhaps matching TRBD2 (7 bases). V lost 3 bases to trimming and J lost 5 bases, with 14 bases between them. The CDR3 is made up of 15 amino acids. Germline values: CDR1 SGHNT, CDR2 YYREEE (reference sequence).

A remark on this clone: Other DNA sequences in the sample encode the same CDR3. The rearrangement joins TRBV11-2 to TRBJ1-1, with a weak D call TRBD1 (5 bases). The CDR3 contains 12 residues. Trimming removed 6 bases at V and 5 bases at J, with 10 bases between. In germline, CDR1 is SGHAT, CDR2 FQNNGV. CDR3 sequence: CASSQGGTEAFF. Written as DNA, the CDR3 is TGTGCCAGCAGTCAGGGCGGAACTGAAGCTTTCTTT.

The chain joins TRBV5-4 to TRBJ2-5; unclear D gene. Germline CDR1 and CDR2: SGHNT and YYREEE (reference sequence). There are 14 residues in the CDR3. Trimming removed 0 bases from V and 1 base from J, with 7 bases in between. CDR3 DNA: TGTGCCAGCAGCTTGGAAGGAACCCAAGAGACCCAGTACTTC. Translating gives CASSLEGTQETQYF.

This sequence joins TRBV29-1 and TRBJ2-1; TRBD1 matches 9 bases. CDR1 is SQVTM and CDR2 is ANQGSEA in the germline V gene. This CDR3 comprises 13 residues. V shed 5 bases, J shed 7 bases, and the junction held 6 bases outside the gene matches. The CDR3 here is CSVSGQGMNEQFF. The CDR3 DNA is TGCAGCGTTTCGGGACAGGGTATGAATGAGCAGTTCTTC.

The CDR3: CASSRDGVGVYEQYF. CDR3 bases: TGCGCCAGCAGCCGTGACGGAGTAGGGGTCTACGAGCAGTACTTC. This rearrangement joins TRBV5-1 to TRBJ2-7, with D tentatively TRBD1 (5 bases). Germline values: CDR1 SGHRS, CDR2 YFSETQ. Deletions cut 4 bases from V and 3 bases from J, with 17 bases between. The CDR3 contains 15 residues.

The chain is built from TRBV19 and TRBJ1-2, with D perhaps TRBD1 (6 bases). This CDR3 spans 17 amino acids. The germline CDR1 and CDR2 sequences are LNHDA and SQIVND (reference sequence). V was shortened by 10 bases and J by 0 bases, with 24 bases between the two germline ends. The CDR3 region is CANLKGMGARANYGYTF. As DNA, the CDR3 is TGTGCCAACCTAAAGGGGATGGGGGCGAGGGCTAACTATGGCTACACCTTC. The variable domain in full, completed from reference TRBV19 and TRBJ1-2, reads DGGITQSPKYLFRKEGQNVTLSCEQNLNHDAMYWYRQDPGQGLRLIYYSQIVNDFQKGDIAEGYSVSREKKESFPLTVTSAQKNPTAFYLCANLKGMGARANYGYTFGSGTRLTVV.

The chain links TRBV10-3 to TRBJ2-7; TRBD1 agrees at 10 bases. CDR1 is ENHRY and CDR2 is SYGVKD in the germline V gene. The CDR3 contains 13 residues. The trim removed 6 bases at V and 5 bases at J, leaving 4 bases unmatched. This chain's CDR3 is CAISRDRGNEQYF. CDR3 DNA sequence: TGTGCCATCAGCCGGGACAGGGGAAACGAGCAGTACTTC.